This T cell receptor (beta chain) was identified in a study of cytomegalovirus exposure and HLA in healthy donors. The CDR3 loop spans 16 amino acids. Germline CDR1 SEHNR, CDR2 FQNEAQ (reference sequence). The V segment lost 5 bases and the J segment 7 bases; nucleotides outside the gene matches: 11. PCR employed 60 Vbeta and 13 Jbeta primers. TCRdb's table, derived via immunoSEQ multiplex PCR, lists solely in-frame clones and lacks some. The sample shows around 300,000 clones, under 80% of them seen only once. Sequencing used PBMCs. This chain links TRBV7-9 with TRBJ2-2; 9 nucleotides agree with TRBD1. This TCR derives from a female donor in good health and CMV-seronegative. The CDR3 nucleotides read TGTGCCAGCAGCCCCGAAGGGACAGGGTATGACGGGGAGCTGTTTTTT. The encoded protein is CASSPEGTGYDGELFF.